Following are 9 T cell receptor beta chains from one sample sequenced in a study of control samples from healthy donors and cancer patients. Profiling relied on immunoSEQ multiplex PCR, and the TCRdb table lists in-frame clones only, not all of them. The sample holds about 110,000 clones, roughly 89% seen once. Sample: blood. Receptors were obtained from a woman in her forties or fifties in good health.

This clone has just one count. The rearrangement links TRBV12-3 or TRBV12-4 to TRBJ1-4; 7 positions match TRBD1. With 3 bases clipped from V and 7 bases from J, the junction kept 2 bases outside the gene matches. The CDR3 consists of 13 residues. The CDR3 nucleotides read TGTGCCAGCAGTTTGCAGGGGGTTGAAAAACTGTTTTTT. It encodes CASSLQGVEKLFF.

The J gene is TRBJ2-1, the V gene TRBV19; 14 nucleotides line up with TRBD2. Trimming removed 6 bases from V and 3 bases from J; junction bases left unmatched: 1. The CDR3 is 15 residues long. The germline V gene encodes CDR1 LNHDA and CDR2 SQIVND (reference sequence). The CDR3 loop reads CASSGLAGGYNEQFF. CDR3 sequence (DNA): TGTGCCAGTAGCGGACTAGCGGGGGGCTACAATGAGCAGTTCTTC.

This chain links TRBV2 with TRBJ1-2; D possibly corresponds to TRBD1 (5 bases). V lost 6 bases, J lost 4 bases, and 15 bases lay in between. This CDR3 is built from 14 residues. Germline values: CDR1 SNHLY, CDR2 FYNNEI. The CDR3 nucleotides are TGTGCCAGCAGAGGGGCGGTCGAAGGCTATGGCTACACCTTC. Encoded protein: CASRGAVEGYGYTF. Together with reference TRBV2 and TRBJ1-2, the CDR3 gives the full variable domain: EPEVTQTPSHQVTQMGQEVILRCVPISNHLYFYWYRQILGQKVEFLVSFYNNEISEKSEIFDDQFSVERPDGSNFTLKIRSTKLEDSAMYFCASRGAVEGYGYTFGSGTRLTVV.

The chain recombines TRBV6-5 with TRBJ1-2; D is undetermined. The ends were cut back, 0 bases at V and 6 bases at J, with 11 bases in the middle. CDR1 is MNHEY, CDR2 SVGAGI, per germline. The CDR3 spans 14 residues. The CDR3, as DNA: TGTGCCAGCAGTTACTCGAACGTAGGGAATGGCTACACCTTC. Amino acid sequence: CASSYSNVGNGYTF.

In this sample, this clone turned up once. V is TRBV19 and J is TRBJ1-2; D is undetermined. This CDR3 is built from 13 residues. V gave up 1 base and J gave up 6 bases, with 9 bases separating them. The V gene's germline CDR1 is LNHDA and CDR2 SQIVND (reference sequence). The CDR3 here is CASSIGRGNGYTF. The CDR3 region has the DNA TGTGCCAGTAGTATAGGGCGCGGGAATGGCTACACCTTC.

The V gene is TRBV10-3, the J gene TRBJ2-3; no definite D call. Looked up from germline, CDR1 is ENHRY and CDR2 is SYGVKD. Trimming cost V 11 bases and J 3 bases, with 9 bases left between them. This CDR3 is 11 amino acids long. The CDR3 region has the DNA TGTGCCTCCCGGCAGACAGATACGCAGTATTTT. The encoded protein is CASRQTDTQYF.

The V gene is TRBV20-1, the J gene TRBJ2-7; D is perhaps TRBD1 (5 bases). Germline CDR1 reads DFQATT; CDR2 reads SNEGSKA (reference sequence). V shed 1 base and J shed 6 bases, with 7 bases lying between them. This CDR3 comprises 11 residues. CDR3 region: CSARVGPEQYV. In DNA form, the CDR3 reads TGCAGTGCTAGAGTGGGGCCCGAGCAGTACGTC.

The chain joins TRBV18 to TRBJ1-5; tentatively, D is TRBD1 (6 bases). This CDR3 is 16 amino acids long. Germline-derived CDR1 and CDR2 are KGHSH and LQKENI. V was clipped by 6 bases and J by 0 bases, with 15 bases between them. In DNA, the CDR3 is TGTGCCAGCTCCCGGTCAGGGGTAATTAGCAATCAGCCCCAGCATTTT. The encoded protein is CASSRSGVISNQPQHF.

The CDR3 spells CASSSDADNSPLHF. The CDR3 DNA follows: TGTGCCAGCAGCTCGGACGCGGATAATTCACCCCTCCACTTT. V is TRBV25-1 and J is TRBJ1-6; no clear D gene. The CDR3 covers 14 residues. Germline loops: CDR1 MGHDK, CDR2 SYGVNS. With 6 bases removed from V and 5 bases from J, the gap between germline ends came to 11 bases.